These 10 T cell receptor beta chains were sequenced from one sample in a study of T cell clones after liver transplantation. The protocol was immunoSEQ multiplex PCR, while the TCRdb copy is restricted to in-frame clones and leaves out a portion. The sample includes roughly 80,000 clones, approximately 87% of them seen just once. The sample consisted of CD4+ T cells from blood, taken at the 22-month timepoint. These receptor sequences come from a human patient who received a liver transplant. A share of the T cells may be of graft donor origin.

The rearrangement joins TRBV7-2 to TRBJ2-7; D not resolved. V was clipped by 4 bases and J by 3 bases, with 10 bases between them. CDR3 size: 13 residues. Germline assignment: CDR1 SGHTA and CDR2 FQGNSA. The CDR3 is CASSSRHHYEQYF. CDR3 in DNA: TGTGCCAGCAGCTCAAGACACCACTACGAGCAGTACTTC.

This clone showed up just a few times. The genes are TRBV18 and TRBJ2-3; 9 nucleotides line up with TRBD1. Germline CDR1 KGHSH, CDR2 LQKENI. The CDR3 spans 13 residues. Unmatched junction bases numbered 0, after V lost 3 bases and J lost 5 bases. In DNA, the CDR3 is TGTGCCAGCTCACCGGGACAGGGAGATACGCAGTATTTT. Encoded protein: CASSPGQGDTQYF.

CDR3 bases: TGTGCCAGCAAGTCGGGGTACTCTGGAAACACCATATATTTT. This translates into CASKSGYSGNTIYF. V is TRBV6-5 and J is TRBJ1-3; D call uncertain. Per germline, CDR1 MNHEY and CDR2 SVGAGI. V was shortened by 7 bases and J by 0 bases, with 10 bases between the two germline ends. The CDR3 covers 14 residues.

The chain employs TRBV4-2 and TRBJ2-5; 13 bases match TRBD2. The CDR3 spans 17 residues. Trimming cost V 5 bases and J 0 bases; bases outside gene matches: 6. Looked up from germline, CDR1 is LGHNA and CDR2 is YNFKEQ. The DNA for the CDR3 is TGTGCCAGCAGCTCAGGACTAGCGGGGGACTACCAAGAGACCCAGTACTTC. This encodes CASSSGLAGDYQETQYF.

This clone came up a few times. V gene TRBV27 combines with J gene TRBJ1-1, with D unresolved. This CDR3 has 14 amino acids. V dropped 1 base and J dropped 4 bases, with 10 bases sitting between them. Germline values: CDR1 MNHEY, CDR2 SMNVEV (reference sequence). CDR3 coding DNA: TGTGCCAGCAGTTTATGGGTTGCGGCCACTGAAGCTTTCTTT. Encoded protein: CASSLWVAATEAFF.

V and J are TRBV6-5 and TRBJ2-5; D might be TRBD2 (5 bases). Germline assignment: CDR1 MNHEY and CDR2 SVGAGI. The ends were cut back, 7 bases at V and 5 bases at J, with 11 bases in the middle. The CDR3 length is 12 residues. Written as DNA, the CDR3 is TGTGCCAGCACGCGGGTTGGGGAGACCCAGTACTTC. It yields the protein CASTRVGETQYF.

The J gene is TRBJ2-7, the V gene TRBV28, with 8 bases that match TRBD2. The CDR3 length is 15 residues. Per the germline V gene, CDR1 is MDHEN and CDR2 is SYDVKM. V lost 7 bases and J lost 0; bases outside the gene matches: 8. The CDR3 nucleotides are TGTGCCAGCAACCTTAGCGGGGCCACCTCCTACGAGCAGTACTTC. It codes for CASNLSGATSYEQYF.

V usage is TRBV6-1 and J usage is TRBJ1-5; no clear D gene. The CDR3 extends over 13 amino acids. Germline V gene lookup returns CDR1 MNHNS and CDR2 SASEGT. The V end lost 6 bases, the J end lost 7 bases, and 13 bases lay between the germline ends. In nucleotides, the CDR3 is TGTGCCAGCAGCCCTGATGGAGGACAGCCCCAGCATTTT. Translating gives CASSPDGGQPQHF.

This clone was observed a few times. This sequence joins TRBV5-4 and TRBJ2-5; 7 nucleotides match TRBD1. Germline trimming cut 4 bases from V and 2 bases from J; bases unmatched to any gene: 8. The germline gives CDR1 SGHNT, CDR2 YYREEE (reference sequence). This CDR3 comprises 15 residues. The CDR3 coding sequence is TGTGCCAGCAGCGGGGGACAGCTCCTACAAGAGACCCAGTACTTC. Amino acids: CASSGGQLLQETQYF.

The genes are TRBV7-9 and TRBJ2-7, with 7 bases identical to TRBD2. Germline lookup yields CDR1 SEHNR and CDR2 FQNEAQ (reference sequence). This CDR3 is built from 18 residues. Losses at the gene ends were 4 bases for V and 0 bases for J; bases not matched to a gene: 15. CDR3 loop: CASSSPEGAGKVSYEQYF. The CDR3, as DNA: TGTGCCAGCAGCTCACCTGAGGGAGCGGGAAAAGTCTCCTACGAGCAGTACTTC.